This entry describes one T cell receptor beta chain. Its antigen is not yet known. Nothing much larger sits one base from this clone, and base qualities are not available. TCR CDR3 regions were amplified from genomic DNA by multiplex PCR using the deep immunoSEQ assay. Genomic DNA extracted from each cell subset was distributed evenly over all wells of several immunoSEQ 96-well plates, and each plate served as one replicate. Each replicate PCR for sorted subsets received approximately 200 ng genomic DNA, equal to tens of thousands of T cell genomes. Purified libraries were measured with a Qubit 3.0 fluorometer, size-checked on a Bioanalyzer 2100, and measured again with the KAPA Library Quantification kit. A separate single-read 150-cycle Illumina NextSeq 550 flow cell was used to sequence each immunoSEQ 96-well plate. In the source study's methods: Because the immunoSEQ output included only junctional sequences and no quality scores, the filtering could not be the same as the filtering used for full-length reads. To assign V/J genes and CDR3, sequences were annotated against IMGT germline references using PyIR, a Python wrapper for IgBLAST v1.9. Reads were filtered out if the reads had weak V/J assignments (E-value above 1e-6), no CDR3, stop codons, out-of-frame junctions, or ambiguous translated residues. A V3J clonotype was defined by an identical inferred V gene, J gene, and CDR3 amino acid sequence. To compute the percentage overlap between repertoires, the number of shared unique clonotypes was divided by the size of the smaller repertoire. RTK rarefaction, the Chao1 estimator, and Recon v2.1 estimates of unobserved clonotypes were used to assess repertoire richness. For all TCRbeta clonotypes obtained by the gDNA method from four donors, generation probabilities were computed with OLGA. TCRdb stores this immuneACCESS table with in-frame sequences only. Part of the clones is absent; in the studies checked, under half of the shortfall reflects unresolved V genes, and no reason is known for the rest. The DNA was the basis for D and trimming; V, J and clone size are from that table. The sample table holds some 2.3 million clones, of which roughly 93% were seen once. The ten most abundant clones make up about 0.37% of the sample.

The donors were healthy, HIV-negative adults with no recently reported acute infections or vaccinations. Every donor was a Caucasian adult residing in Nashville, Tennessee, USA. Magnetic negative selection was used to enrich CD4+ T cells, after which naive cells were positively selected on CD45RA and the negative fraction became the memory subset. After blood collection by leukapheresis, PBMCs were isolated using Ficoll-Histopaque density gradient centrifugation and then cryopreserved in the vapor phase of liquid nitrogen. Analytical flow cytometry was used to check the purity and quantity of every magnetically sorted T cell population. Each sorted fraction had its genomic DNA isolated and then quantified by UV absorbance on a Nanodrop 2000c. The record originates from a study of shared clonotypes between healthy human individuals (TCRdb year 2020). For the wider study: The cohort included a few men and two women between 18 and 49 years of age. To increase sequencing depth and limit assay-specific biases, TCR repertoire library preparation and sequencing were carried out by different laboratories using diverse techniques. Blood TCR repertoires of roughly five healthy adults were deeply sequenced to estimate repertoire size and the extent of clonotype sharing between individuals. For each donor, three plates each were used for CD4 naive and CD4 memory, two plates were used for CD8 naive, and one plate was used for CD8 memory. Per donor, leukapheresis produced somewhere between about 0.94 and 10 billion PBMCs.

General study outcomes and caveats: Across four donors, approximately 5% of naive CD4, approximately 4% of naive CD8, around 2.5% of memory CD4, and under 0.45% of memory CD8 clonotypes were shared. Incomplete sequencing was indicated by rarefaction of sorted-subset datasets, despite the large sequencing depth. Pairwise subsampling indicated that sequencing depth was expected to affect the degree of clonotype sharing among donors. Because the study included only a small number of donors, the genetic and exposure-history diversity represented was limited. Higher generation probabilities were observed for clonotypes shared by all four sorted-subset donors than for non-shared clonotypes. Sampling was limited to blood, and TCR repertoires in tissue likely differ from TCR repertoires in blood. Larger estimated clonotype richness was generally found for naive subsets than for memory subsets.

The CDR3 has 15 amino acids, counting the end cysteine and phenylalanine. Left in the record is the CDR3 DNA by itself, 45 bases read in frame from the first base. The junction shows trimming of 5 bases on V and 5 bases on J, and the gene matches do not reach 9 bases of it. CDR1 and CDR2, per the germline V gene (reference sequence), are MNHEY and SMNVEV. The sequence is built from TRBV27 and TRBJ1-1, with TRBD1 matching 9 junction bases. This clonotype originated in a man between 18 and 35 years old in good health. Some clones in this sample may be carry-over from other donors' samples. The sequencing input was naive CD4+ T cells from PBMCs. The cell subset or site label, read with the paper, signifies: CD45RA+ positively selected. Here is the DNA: TGTGCCAGCAGTGACCGGACAGGGGCGTGGACTGAAGCTTTCTTT. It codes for CASSDRTGAWTEAFF.